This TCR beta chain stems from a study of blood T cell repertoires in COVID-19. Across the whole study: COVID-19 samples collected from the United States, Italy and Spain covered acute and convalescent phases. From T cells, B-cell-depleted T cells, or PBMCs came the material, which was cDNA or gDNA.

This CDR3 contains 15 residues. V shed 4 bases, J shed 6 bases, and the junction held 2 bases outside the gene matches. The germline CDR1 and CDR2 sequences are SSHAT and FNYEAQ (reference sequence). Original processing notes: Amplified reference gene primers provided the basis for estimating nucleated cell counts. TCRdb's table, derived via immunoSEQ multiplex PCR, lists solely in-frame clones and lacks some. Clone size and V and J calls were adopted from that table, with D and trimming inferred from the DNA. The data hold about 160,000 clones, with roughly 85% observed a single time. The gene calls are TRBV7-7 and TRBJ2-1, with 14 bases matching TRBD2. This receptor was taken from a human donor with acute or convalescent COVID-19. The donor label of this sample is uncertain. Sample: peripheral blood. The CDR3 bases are TGTGCCAGCAGCTCAGGGACTAGCGGGGGCAATGAGCAGTTCTTC. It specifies CASSSGTSGGNEQFF.